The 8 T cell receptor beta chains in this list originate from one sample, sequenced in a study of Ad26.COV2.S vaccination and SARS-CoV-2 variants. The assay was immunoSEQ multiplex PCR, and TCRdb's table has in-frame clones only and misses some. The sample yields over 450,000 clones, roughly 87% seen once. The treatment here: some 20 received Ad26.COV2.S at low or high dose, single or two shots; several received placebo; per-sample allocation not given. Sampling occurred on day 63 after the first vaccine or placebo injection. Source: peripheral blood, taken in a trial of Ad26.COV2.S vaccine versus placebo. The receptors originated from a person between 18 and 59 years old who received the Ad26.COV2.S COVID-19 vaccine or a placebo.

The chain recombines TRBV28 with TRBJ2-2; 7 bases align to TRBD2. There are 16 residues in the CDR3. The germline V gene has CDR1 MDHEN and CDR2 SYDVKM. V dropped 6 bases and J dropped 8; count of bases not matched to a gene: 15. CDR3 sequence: CASRLGGLGFSGELFF. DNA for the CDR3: TGTGCCAGCAGGCTTGGAGGACTAGGCTTTAGTGGGGAGCTGTTTTTT.

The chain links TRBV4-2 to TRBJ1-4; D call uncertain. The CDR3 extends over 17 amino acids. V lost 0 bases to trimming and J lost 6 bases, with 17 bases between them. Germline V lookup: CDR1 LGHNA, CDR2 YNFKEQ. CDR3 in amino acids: CASSQDPVHGVDEKLFF. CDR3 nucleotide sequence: TGTGCCAGCAGCCAAGACCCCGTTCACGGCGTCGATGAAAAACTGTTTTTT.

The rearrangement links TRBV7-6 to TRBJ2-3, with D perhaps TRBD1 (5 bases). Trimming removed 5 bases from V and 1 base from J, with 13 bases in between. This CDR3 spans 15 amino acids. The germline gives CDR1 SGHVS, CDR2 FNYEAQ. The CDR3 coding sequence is TGTGCCAGCAGCGAGAACAAAGGGGGCACAGATACGCAGTATTTT. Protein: CASSENKGGTDTQYF.

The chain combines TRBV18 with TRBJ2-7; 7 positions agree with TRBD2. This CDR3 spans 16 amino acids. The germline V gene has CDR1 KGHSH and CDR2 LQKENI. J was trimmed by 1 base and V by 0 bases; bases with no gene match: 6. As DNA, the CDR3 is TGTGCCAGCTCACCACCTGCTAGCGGTGGTTCCTACGAGCAGTACTTC. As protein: CASSPPASGGSYEQYF.

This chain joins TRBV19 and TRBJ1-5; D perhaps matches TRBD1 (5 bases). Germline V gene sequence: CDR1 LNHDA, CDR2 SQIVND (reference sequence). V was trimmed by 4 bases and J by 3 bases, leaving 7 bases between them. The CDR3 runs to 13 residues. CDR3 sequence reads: CASSKGLNQPQHF. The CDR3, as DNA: TGTGCCAGTAGTAAGGGACTCAATCAGCCCCAGCATTTT. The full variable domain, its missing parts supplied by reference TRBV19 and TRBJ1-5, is DGGITQSPKYLFRKEGQNVTLSCEQNLNHDAMYWYRQDPGQGLRLIYYSQIVNDFQKGDIAEGYSVSREKKESFPLTVTSAQKNPTAFYLCASSKGLNQPQHFGDGTRLSIL.

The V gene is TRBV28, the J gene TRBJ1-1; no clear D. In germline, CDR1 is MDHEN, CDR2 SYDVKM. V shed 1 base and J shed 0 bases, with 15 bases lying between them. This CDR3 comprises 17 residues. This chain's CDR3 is CASSLFGQLLMNTEAFF. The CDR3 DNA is TGTGCCAGCAGTTTATTTGGGCAGCTGCTCATGAACACTGAAGCTTTCTTT.

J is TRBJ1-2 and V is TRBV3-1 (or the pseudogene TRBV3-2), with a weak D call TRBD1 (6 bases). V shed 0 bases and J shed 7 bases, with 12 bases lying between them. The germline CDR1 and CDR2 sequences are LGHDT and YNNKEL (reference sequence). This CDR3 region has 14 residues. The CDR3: CASSQDTGAGGYTF. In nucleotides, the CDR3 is TGTGCCAGCAGCCAAGATACGGGGGCGGGTGGCTACACCTTC.

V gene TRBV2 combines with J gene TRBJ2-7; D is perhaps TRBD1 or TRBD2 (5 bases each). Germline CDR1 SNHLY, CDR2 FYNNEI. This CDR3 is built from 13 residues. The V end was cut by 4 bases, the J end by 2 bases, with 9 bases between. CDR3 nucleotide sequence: TGTGCCAGCAGTGGGGACGGCCCCTACGAGCAGTACTTC. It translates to CASSGDGPYEQYF. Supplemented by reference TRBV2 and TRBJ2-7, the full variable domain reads EPEVTQTPSHQVTQMGQEVILRCVPISNHLYFYWYRQILGQKVEFLVSFYNNEISEKSEIFDDQFSVERPDGSNFTLKIRSTKLEDSAMYFCASSGDGPYEQYFGPGTRLTVT.